This is a list of T cell receptor beta chains from one sample in a study of T cell responses to AZD1222 COVID-19 vaccine. Assay: immunoSEQ multiplex PCR; the TCRdb copy retains only in-frame clones and omits some. This table holds about 91,000 clones, approximately 90% found once. The sequences come from peripheral blood, collected 28 days after the second AZD1222 dose. Source of these receptors: an adult who received the AZD1222 COVID-19 vaccine. The CDR3 runs from the conserved cysteine through the conserved F or W. A D gene is named only where the DNA matches it firmly. Not every row has a clone size; where given, it reads once, few, many or a size class.

CDR3,DNA,V,size,D,J
CASSEGGQSGETQYF,TGTGCCAGCAGTGAAGGGGGACAGAGCGGAGAGACCCAGTACTTC,TRBV2,.,TRBD1,TRBJ2-5
CASSRGQIYNEQFF,TGTGCCAGCAGCCGAGGACAGATATACAATGAGCAGTTCTTC,TRBV3-1/TRBV3-2,few,.,TRBJ2-1
CASTPGGEEDF,TGTGCCAGCACACCGGGGGGAGAGGAGGACTTT,TRBV2,.,.,TRBJ1-1
CASSGLGPGEKLFF,TGTGCCAGCAGTGGGTTAGGACCTGGGGAAAAACTGTTTTTT,TRBV28,.,.,TRBJ1-4
CASSGFGRATGELFF,TGTGCCAGCAGCGGATTCGGCAGGGCGACCGGGGAGCTGTTTTTT,TRBV9,.,.,TRBJ2-2
CASRSGMGELFF,TGTGCCAGCAGGTCAGGGATGGGGGAGCTGTTTTTT,TRBV12-3/TRBV12-4,.,.,TRBJ2-2
CASSVEGYEQYF,TGTGCCAGCAGCGTGGAGGGATACGAGCAGTACTTC,TRBV11-1,.,.,TRBJ2-7
CASSTAGTGAGNTIYF,TGTGCCAGTAGTACCGCCGGGACAGGGGCTGGAAACACCATATATTTT,TRBV19,.,TRBD1,TRBJ1-3
CASEPGRGQVGTEAFF,TGTGCCAGCGAACCGGGGAGGGGGCAGGTAGGGACTGAAGCTTTCTTT,TRBV27,.,TRBD1,TRBJ1-1
CASSKDRGETQYF,TGTGCCAGCAGTAAGGACAGGGGAGAGACCCAGTACTTC,TRBV2,.,TRBD1,TRBJ2-5
CASGLSREQYF,TGTGCTAGTGGACTATCCCGGGAGCAGTACTTC,TRBV12-5,.,.,TRBJ2-7
CASSLRQGGQPQHF,TGTGCCAGCAGTTTACGACAGGGCGGTCAGCCCCAGCATTTT,TRBV28,.,TRBD1,TRBJ1-5
CASSPGQGSTDTQYF,TGTGCCAGCTCACCAGGACAGGGTAGCACAGATACGCAGTATTTT,TRBV18,.,TRBD1,TRBJ2-3
CASSLVPRGSWTGELFF,TGTGCCAGCAGCTTAGTCCCCAGGGGGAGTTGGACCGGGGAGCTGTTTTTT,TRBV7-2,.,TRBD1,TRBJ2-2
CSVEGSPDRGSYEQYF,TGCAGCGTTGAGGGATCCCCGGACAGGGGCTCCTACGAGCAGTACTTC,TRBV29-1,.,TRBD1,TRBJ2-7
CAISESWLAGRNEQFF,TGTGCCATCAGTGAGTCGTGGCTAGCGGGGAGAAATGAGCAGTTCTTC,TRBV10-3,once,TRBD2,TRBJ2-1
CASSLWGVAYYEQYF,TGCGCCAGCAGCTTGTGGGGGGTAGCCTACTACGAGCAGTACTTC,TRBV5-1,.,.,TRBJ2-7
CASSSNRGYEQYF,TGTGCCAGCAGCTCGAATAGGGGGTACGAGCAGTACTTC,TRBV7-8,few,.,TRBJ2-7
CAWRRTSQGPLEAFF,TGTGCCTGGAGGCGCACCTCTCAGGGCCCTCTTGAAGCTTTCTTT,TRBV30,.,.,TRBJ1-1
CASSYKGVRGTEAFF,TGTGCCAGCAGTTACAAAGGGGTCAGGGGCACTGAAGCTTTCTTT,TRBV6-5,once,.,TRBJ1-1
CASSLAQGSGINTEAFF,TGTGCCAGCAGCTTAGCACAGGGGTCGGGGATTAACACTGAAGCTTTCTTT,TRBV11-2,.,TRBD1,TRBJ1-1
CASSRGTGESEKLFF,TGTGCCAGCAGCCGGGGGACAGGGGAGAGTGAAAAACTGTTTTTT,TRBV4-2,.,TRBD1,TRBJ1-4
CATGPGQSTDTQYF,TGTGCCACCGGACCCGGACAGAGCACAGATACGCAGTATTTT,TRBV10-3,.,.,TRBJ2-3
CASHRGDEQFF,TGTGCCAGCCACCGGGGCGATGAGCAGTTCTTC,TRBV19,.,.,TRBJ2-1
CASSLGAPGGETQYF,TGCGCCAGCAGCTTGGGGGCCCCCGGGGGTGAGACCCAGTACTTC,TRBV5-1,.,.,TRBJ2-5
CASSQGSGMVADTQYF,TGCGCCAGCAGCCAAGGGTCGGGGATGGTCGCAGATACGCAGTATTTT,TRBV4-3,.,.,TRBJ2-3
CASSYDLGRVHEKLFF,TGTGCCAGCAGTTATGACTTGGGGAGGGTACATGAAAAACTGTTTTTT,TRBV6-5,once,.,TRBJ1-4
CASSERQGSTDTQYF,TGTGCCAGCAGTGAACGACAGGGGAGCACAGATACGCAGTATTTT,TRBV2,.,TRBD1,TRBJ2-3
CASSLGAGNIYGYTF,TGTGCCAGCAGTTTAGGGGCAGGGAATATCTATGGCTACACCTTC,TRBV28,once,.,TRBJ1-2
CASGFLGQKETQYF,TGTGCTAGTGGTTTTCTGGGACAGAAAGAGACCCAGTACTTC,TRBV12-5,.,TRBD1,TRBJ2-5
CASSVGSASPLHF,TGTGCCAGTAGTGTGGGCTCGGCTTCACCCCTCCACTTT,TRBV19,.,.,TRBJ1-6
CASSQDPQGREKLFF,TGTGCCAGCAGCCAAGATCCGCAGGGGAGAGAAAAACTGTTTTTT,TRBV3-1/TRBV3-2,.,.,TRBJ1-4
CASSPPGGDAETQYF,TGTGCCAGCTCACCACCGGGAGGCGATGCGGAGACCCAGTACTTC,TRBV18,.,.,TRBJ2-5
CASSLAYGNGYTF,TGTGCCAGCAGCCTCGCCTATGGGAATGGCTACACCTTC,TRBV9,.,.,TRBJ1-2
CASSQGEGAYEQYF,TGTGCCAGCAGCCAGGGTGAAGGGGCCTACGAGCAGTACTTC,TRBV4-2,.,.,TRBJ2-7
CAISLTDRNEQFF,TGTGCCATCAGTTTGACAGATCGTAATGAGCAGTTCTTC,TRBV10-3,.,.,TRBJ2-1
CASSASGGGTDTQYF,TGTGCCAGCAGCGCTAGCGGGGGGGGCACAGATACGCAGTATTTT,TRBV9,.,TRBD2,TRBJ2-3
CASSSLGTTYEQYF,TGCGCCAGCAGCTCCCTGGGCACCACCTACGAGCAGTACTTC,TRBV5-1,.,.,TRBJ2-7
CASSQLYDTGGNQPQHF,TGTGCCAGCAGTCAACTCTACGATACAGGGGGCAATCAGCCCCAGCATTTT,TRBV6-6,.,TRBD1,TRBJ1-5
CASSPTPTGGAISDTQYF,TGCGCCAGCAGCCCGACACCCACAGGGGGCGCGATCTCAGATACGCAGTATTTT,TRBV4-1,.,TRBD1,TRBJ2-3
CASSPRDRVDYGYTF,TGTGCCAGCAGCCCCCGGGACAGGGTTGACTATGGCTACACCTTC,TRBV7-9,.,TRBD1,TRBJ1-2
CASSPSGGEGQPQHF,TGTGCCAGCAGCCCCAGCGGGGGGGAGGGCCAGCCCCAGCATTTT,TRBV7-9,.,.,TRBJ1-5
CASRSPRISGGYTF,TGTGCCAGCAGAAGCCCAAGGATCTCCGGAGGCTACACCTTC,TRBV11-2,.,.,TRBJ1-2
CASSQDGAGYEQYF,TGCGCCAGCAGCCAAGATGGGGCGGGCTACGAGCAGTACTTC,TRBV4-3,.,.,TRBJ2-7
CASSPLKSGSGNTIYF,TGCGCCAGCAGCCCCTTGAAGTCGGGGTCTGGAAACACCATATATTTT,TRBV4-1,.,.,TRBJ1-3
CASRYRLANEQFF,TGTGCCAGCAGATATAGACTAGCCAATGAGCAGTTCTTC,TRBV2,.,TRBD2,TRBJ2-1
CASSIRENNEKLFF,TGTGCCAGTAGTATCAGAGAAAATAATGAAAAACTGTTTTTT,TRBV19,.,.,TRBJ1-4
CASRPGQSTDTQYF,TGTGCCAGCAGACCGGGACAGAGCACAGATACGCAGTATTTT,TRBV6-5,.,TRBD1,TRBJ2-3